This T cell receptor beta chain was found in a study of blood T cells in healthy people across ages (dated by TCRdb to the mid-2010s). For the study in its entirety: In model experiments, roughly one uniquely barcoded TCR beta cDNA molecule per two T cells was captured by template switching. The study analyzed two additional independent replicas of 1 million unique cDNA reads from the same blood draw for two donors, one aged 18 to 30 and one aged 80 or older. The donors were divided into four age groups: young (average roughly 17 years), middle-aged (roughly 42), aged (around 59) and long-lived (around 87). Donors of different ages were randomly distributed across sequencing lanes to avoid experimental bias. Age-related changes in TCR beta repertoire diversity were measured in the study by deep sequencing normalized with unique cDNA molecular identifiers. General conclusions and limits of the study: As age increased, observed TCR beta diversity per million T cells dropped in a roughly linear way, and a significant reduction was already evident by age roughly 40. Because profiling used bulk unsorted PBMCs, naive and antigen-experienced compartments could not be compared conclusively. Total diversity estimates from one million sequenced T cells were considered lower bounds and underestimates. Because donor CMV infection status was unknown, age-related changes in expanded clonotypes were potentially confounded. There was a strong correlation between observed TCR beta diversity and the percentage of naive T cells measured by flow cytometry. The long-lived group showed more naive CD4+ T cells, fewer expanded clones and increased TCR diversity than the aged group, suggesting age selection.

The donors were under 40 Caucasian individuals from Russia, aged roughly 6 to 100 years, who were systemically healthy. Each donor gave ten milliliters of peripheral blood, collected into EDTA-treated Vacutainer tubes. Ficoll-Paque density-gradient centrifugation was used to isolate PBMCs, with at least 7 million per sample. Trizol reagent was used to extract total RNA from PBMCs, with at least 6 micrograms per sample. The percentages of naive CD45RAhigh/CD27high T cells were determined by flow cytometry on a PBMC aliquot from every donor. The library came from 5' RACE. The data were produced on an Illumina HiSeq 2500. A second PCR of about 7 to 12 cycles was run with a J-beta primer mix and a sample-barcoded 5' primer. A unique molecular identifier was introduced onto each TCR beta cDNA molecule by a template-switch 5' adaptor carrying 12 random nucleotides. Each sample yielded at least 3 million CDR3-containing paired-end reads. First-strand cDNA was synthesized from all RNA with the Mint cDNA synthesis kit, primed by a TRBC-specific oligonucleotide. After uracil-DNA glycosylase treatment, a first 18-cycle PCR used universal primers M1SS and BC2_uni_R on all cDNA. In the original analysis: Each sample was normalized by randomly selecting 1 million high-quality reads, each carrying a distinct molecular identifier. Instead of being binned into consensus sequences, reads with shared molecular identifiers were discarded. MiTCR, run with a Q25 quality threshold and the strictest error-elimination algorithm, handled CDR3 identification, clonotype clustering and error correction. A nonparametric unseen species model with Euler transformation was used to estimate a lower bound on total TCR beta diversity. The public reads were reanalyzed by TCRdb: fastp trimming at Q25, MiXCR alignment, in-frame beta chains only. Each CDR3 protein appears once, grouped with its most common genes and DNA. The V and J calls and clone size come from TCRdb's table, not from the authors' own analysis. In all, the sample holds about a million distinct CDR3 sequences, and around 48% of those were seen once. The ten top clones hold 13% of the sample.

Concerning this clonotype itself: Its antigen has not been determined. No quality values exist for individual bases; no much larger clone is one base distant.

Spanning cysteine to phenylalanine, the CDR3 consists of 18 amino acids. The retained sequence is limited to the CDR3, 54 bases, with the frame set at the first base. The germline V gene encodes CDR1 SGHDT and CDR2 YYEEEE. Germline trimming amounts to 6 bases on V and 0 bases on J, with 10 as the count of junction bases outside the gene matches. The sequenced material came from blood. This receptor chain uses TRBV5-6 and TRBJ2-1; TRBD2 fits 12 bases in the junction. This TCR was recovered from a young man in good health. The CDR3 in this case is CASTERTSGVFSYNEQFF. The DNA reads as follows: TGTGCCAGCACTGAGAGGACTAGCGGGGTTTTCTCCTACAATGAGCAGTTCTTC.